This T cell receptor beta chain derives from a study of T-cell reconstitution after alpha-beta-depleted transplantation in children. This clonotype has only a few counts. The antigen is undetermined. Researchers prepared the TCRbeta library using unique molecular identifiers, the study reports. TCRdb re-called the PCR reads with MiXCR, one entry per CDR3 protein. The repertoire holds tens of thousands of distinct CDR3 sequences, with 18% as singletons. Study outcomes and limitations: It was newly produced T cells that mostly accounted for T-cell counts and diversity one year after transplant.

V lost 4 bases and J lost 3, with 18 bases in between. CDR3 length: 16 amino acids. From germline, CDR1 is MGHRA and CDR2 YSYEKL. The sequence derives from a male patient aged 2-15 years who had a stem cell transplant for acute lymphoblastic leukemia, so the T cells may come from the graft donor. The J gene is TRBJ1-2, the V gene TRBV4-1; D unresolved. The sequencing used PBMCs, mostly from graft donor cells, collected 360 days after TCRalphabeta/CD19-depleted stem cell transplant. The CDR3 nucleotides read TGCGCCAGCAGCCGCGATGATCTTGGGCCGTACTATGGCTACACCTTC. It specifies CASSRDDLGPYYGYTF.